This T cell receptor beta chain stems from a study of CD8 T cells in ankylosing spondylitis. The germline gives CDR1 LNHNV, CDR2 YYDKDF (reference sequence). The CDR3 length is 15 residues. V lost 0 bases, J lost 1 base, and 7 bases lay in between. Overall study results and limits: The authors found the disease-linked clones to be CD8+ and relatively rare in peripheral blood. In reactive arthritis synovial fluid and blood, some motif variants had been reported before.

TCRdb itself ran the 5' RACE reads through MiXCR, one entry per CDR3 protein. The sample lists around 300,000 distinct CDR3 sequences; less than 25% were seen once. With respect to this clonotype: Antigen unknown.

Source material: blood, either unsorted or a sorted T cell fraction (not recorded which). The V and J genes are TRBV15 and TRBJ1-3; D gene ambiguous. The clonotype originates from a female donor with ankylosing spondylitis or in good health (not recorded which). The CDR3 region has the DNA TGTGCCACCAGCAGAGATTTGGGGTCTGGAAACACCATATATTTT. It yields the protein CATSRDLGSGNTIYF.